The sequence of this T cell receptor beta chain was determined in a study of CD8+ T cells in alopecia areata. Alopecia areata patients provided lesional scalp punch biopsies and peripheral blood, both collected for the study. TCR sequencing used cDNA made by reverse transcription of extracted RNA. The method was immunoSEQ multiplex PCR; TCRdb's version includes in-frame clones alone and lacks a portion of them. The data hold some 15,000 clones, with 50% to 75% observed a single time. Germline V gene data show CDR1 as MNHEY and CDR2 as SMNVEV (reference sequence). The CDR3 sequence is 20 residues long. With 7 bases removed from V and 0 bases from J, the gap between germline ends came to 28 bases.

The receptor's source is a human donor with alopecia areata. The sequenced material came from skin. The genes are TRBV27 and TRBJ2-1, with D tentatively TRBD2 (6 bases). The DNA of the CDR3 is TGTGCCAGCATCTCGGCGTTCCACCCCGGGAGAGGCAGCTCCTACAATGAGCAGTTCTTC. It encodes CASISAFHPGRGSSYNEQFF.